This TCR beta chain stems from a study of T cells after yellow fever vaccination. The CDR3 has 16 amino acids. Germline trimming cut 3 bases from V and 6 bases from J; bases unmatched to any gene: 10. Concerning this clonotype itself: Its specificity is unknown.

One entry per CDR3 protein, called by TCRdb with MiXCR from the 5' RACE reads. In the table there are 400,000 or so distinct CDR3 sequences, around 19% of which are singletons. The study, taken as a whole, reports: At under 97% for CD4 and approximately 88% for CD8, most primary-vaccination clones showed up again after the booster.

The receptor was derived from a young man who received the YFV17D yellow fever vaccine. The chain joins TRBV12-3 or TRBV12-4 to TRBJ2-3; 9 nucleotides match TRBD2. The sequenced sample was PBMCs, obtained before the yellow fever booster vaccination. The DNA of the CDR3 is TGTGCCAGCAGTTTTGGGGGTAGCGGGGGCTCGGATACGCAGTATTTT. Translation gives CASSFGGSGGSDTQYF.